This TCR beta chain appears in the sequencing data of a study of blood T cell repertoires in COVID-19. Background on the study: Acute and convalescent COVID-19 samples came from the United States, Italy and Spain.

Trimming pared 4 bases from V and 10 bases from J, leaving 23 bases between. In germline, CDR1 is SEHNR, CDR2 FQNEAQ (reference sequence). The CDR3 loop spans 17 amino acids. This clone has just a few counts. TCRdb keeps only in-frame clones here, not all; method: immunoSEQ multiplex PCR. The sample lists more than 75,000 clones, 84% occurring once. The chain carries TRBV7-9 and TRBJ1-6; no clear D. This TCR came from a man aged 55 to 70 with acute or convalescent COVID-19. Input material: peripheral blood. Here the CDR3 DNA reads TGTGCCAGCAGCTCGGGAGATTTCGAGGCCACGGACTCACCCCTCCACTTT. Its translation is CASSSGDFEATDSPLHF.